These 5 T cell receptor beta chains share one sample of origin, sequenced in a study of early T cells in non-severe SARS-CoV-2 infection (dated by TCRdb to 2020 to 2022). The library came from 5' RACE. The listed sequencing device is NextSeq 500. TCRdb applied fastp at Q25 and MiXCR to the public reads, then kept only in-frame beta chains. Rows merge per CDR3 protein into single entries with the most common DNA and genes. The sample table contains some 57,000 distinct CDR3 sequences; only one count was recorded for roughly 12% of them. Approximately 9.6% of the sample belongs to the ten largest clones. The sample consisted of whole blood. The receptors stem from an adult who was a healthcare worker with PCR-confirmed SARS-CoV-2 infection or an uninfected control (not recorded which).

This sequence joins TRBV29-1 and TRBJ2-3; no clear D gene. This CDR3 spans 12 amino acids. Germline V gene sequence: CDR1 SQVTM, CDR2 ANQGSEA. V was pared by 4 bases and J by 1 base, with 6 bases between. CDR3 sequence reads: CSVGDGTDTQYF. The CDR3 coding sequence is TGCAGCGTTGGAGACGGCACAGATACGCAGTATTTT.

This chain joins TRBV7-2 and TRBJ2-4; D uncertain. There are 16 residues in the CDR3. Germline V gives CDR1 SGHTA, CDR2 FQGNSA. V was clipped by 2 bases and J by 3 bases, with 14 bases between them. In nucleotides, the CDR3 is TGTGCCAGCAGCTTAACCCCAGCAGGCGTCAAAAACATTCAGTACTTC. This encodes CASSLTPAGVKNIQYF.

As concerns this clonotype: Compared with germline, one end of the junction differs, possibly owing to a read error. CDR3 in DNA: TGTGCTAGCAGCACCACAGGGTACAATGAGCGGTTCTTC. Its translation: CASSTTGYNERFF. This chain joins TRBV7-7 and TRBJ2-1; D may be TRBD1 (6 bases). Per germline, CDR1 SSHAT and CDR2 FNYEAQ (reference sequence). This CDR3 has 13 amino acids. The full variable domain, in which reference TRBV7-7 and TRBJ2-1 provide the parts outside the CDR3, is GAGVSQSPRYKVTKRGQDVTLRCDPISSHATLYWYQQALGQGPEFLTYFNYEAQPDKSGLPSDRFSAERPEGSISTLTIQRTEQRDSAMYRCASSTTGYNERFFGPGTRLTVL.

Note on this clonotype: This may arise from a read error, as a much more abundant clone is one base away. V is TRBV23-1 and J is TRBJ2-7; TRBD1 matches 11 bases. TRBV23-1 is known as an ORF, though its function is uncertain. The CDR3 is 17 amino acids. The DNA for the CDR3 is TGCGCCGGCAGTCGCCAACGCCCCGGGACAGGGGGCTACGAGCAGTACTTC. Translating it yields CAGSRQRPGTGGYEQYF.

This chain joins TRBV5-1 and TRBJ2-5; 8 bases align to TRBD2. CDR3 length: 15 amino acids. Trimming removed 4 bases from V and 4 bases from J; junction bases left unmatched: 9. Germline V gene lookup returns CDR1 SGHRS and CDR2 YFSETQ. CDR3 protein: CASSLAGGGPETQYF. The CDR3 DNA follows: TGCGCCAGCAGCCTGGCAGGCGGGGGGCCAGAGACCCAGTACTTC.